These 19 T cell receptor beta chains share one sample of origin, sequenced in a study of T cells in Graves' hyperthyroidism and ophthalmopathy. Using RNA transcripts as the source, TCR beta CDR3 regions were amplified. First-round RT-PCR with HTBI primers amplified the TCR CDR3 region. TCRdb recomputed calls from the multiplex PCR reads with MiXCR, one row per CDR3 protein. Of about 360,000 distinct CDR3 sequences in the sample, around 14% were seen once. The sequencing sample was made of blood. These receptors came from a woman younger than 35 with Graves' hyperthyroidism.

This clonotype showed up many times. V usage is TRBV6-2 or TRBV6-3 and J usage is TRBJ1-1; D is uncertain. CDR1 and CDR2 (germline): MNHEY, SVGEGT. The CDR3 contains 16 residues. The ends were cut back, 2 bases at V and 0 bases at J, with 13 bases in the middle. The CDR3 loop reads CASSYGPGGMNTEAFF. In nucleotides, the CDR3 is TGTGCCAGCAGTTACGGCCCAGGAGGGATGAACACTGAAGCTTTCTTT.

This clonotype was picked up many times. The chain joins TRBV3-1 to TRBJ1-2; D gene uncertain. Trimming took off 3 bases at V and 8 bases at J, with 19 bases between the two ends. The CDR3 sequence is 15 residues long. The germline V gene has CDR1 LGHDT and CDR2 YNNKEL (reference sequence). The CDR3 is CASSHPPPGVVGYTF. The CDR3 DNA reads as TGTGCCAGCAGCCACCCCCCCCCCGGAGTGGTAGGCTACACCTTC. Full variable domain (outside the CDR3, taken from reference TRBV3-1 and TRBJ1-2): DTAVSQTPKYLVTQMGNDKSIKCEQNLGHDTMYWYKQDSKKFLKIMFSYNNKELIINETVPNRFSPKSPDKAHLNLHINSLELGDSAVYFCASSHPPPGVVGYTFGSGTRLTVV.

On this clonotype: This may be a read error, as it is one base from a much larger clone. The genes are TRBV7-9 and TRBJ1-1; no firm D call. This CDR3 comprises 15 residues. V lost 0 bases and J 4 bases, leaving 12 bases between the germline ends. Looked up from germline, CDR1 is SEHNR and CDR2 is FQNEAQ (reference sequence). Here the CDR3 reads CASSLASSRPTEAFF. As DNA, the CDR3 is TGTGCCAGCAGCTTAGCGTCGAGTCGCCCCACTGAAGCTTTCTTT.

The table lists this clonotype with many counts. This chain connects TRBV12-3 or TRBV12-4 to TRBJ2-7; D not resolved. This CDR3 has 11 residues. Trimming stripped 3 bases from V and 5 bases from J, with 5 bases between. The CDR3 here is CASSFWNEQYF. Here the CDR3 DNA reads TGTGCCAGCAGTTTTTGGAACGAGCAGTACTTC.

This chain connects TRBV4-1 to TRBJ1-1; no definite D call. The ends were cut back, 2 bases at V and 1 base at J, with 8 bases in the middle. The CDR3 is made up of 14 amino acids. CDR1 is MGHRA, CDR2 YSYEKL, per germline. The CDR3: CASSQPDKNTEAFF. CDR3 bases: TGCGCCAGCAGCCAACCAGACAAGAACACTGAAGCTTTCTTT.

This clonotype was observed many times. The V gene is TRBV6-1, the J gene TRBJ2-7; TRBD2 matches at 8 bases. The length of the CDR3 is 14 residues. V lost 6 bases, J lost 3 bases, and 7 bases stayed unmatched. Germline lookup yields CDR1 MNHNS and CDR2 SASEGT. For the CDR3, the DNA is TGTGCCAGCAGCGAAAGACTAGCGAGCTACGAGCAGTACTTC. It codes for CASSERLASYEQYF.

The chain uses TRBV19 and TRBJ2-7; D remains ambiguous. V was pared by 3 bases and J by 3 bases, with 6 bases between. Germline CDR1 LNHDA, CDR2 SQIVND (reference sequence). This CDR3 is 12 amino acids long. CDR3 protein: CASSINGYEQYF. DNA of the CDR3: TGTGCCAGTAGTATTAACGGCTACGAGCAGTACTTC.

This rearrangement joins TRBV5-5 to TRBJ2-2, with D possibly matching TRBD2 (5 bases). The V end was cut by 9 bases, the J end by 3 bases, with 12 bases between. Germline V lookup: CDR1 SGHKS, CDR2 YYEKEE (reference sequence). The CDR3 loop spans 13 amino acids. The CDR3 spells CATGEPYTGELFF. The CDR3, as DNA: TGTGCCACCGGGGAACCTTACACCGGGGAGCTGTTTTTT.

This clonotype was seen repeatedly, ten times or more. J is TRBJ2-3 and V is TRBV28; D is possibly TRBD2 (8 bases). V gave up 7 bases and J gave up 9 bases, with 11 bases separating them. CDR1 is MDHEN, CDR2 SYDVKM, per germline. This CDR3 is built from 11 residues. CDR3 sequence reads: CASTGGGTQYF. Here the CDR3 DNA reads TGTGCCAGCACGGGAGGGGGCACGCAGTATTTT.

This clonotype was picked up many times. This chain joins TRBV5-1 and TRBJ2-7, with 14 bases aligning to TRBD2. Losses at the gene ends were 0 bases for V and 3 bases for J; bases not matched to a gene: 5. Germline CDR1 and CDR2: SGHRS and YFSETQ. The CDR3 runs 17 residues. The CDR3 sequence is CASSLAQTSGRDYEQYF. For the CDR3, the DNA is TGCGCCAGCAGCTTGGCCCAGACTAGCGGGAGGGACTACGAGCAGTACTTC.

The sample holds many counts of this clonotype. CDR3 in amino acids: CASSPRTGISGELFF. CDR3 in DNA: TGTGCCAGCAGTCCCCGGACAGGAATCTCCGGGGAGCTGTTTTTT. V gene TRBV27 combines with J gene TRBJ2-2, with 7 bases matching TRBD1. With 5 bases clipped from V and 6 bases from J, the junction kept 9 bases outside the gene matches. Germline V gene lookup returns CDR1 MNHEY and CDR2 SMNVEV (reference sequence). The CDR3 has 15 amino acids.

This clonotype was counted at least ten times. V and J are TRBV20-1 and TRBJ2-7, with 9 bases identical to TRBD2. The ends lost 5 bases at V and 3 bases at J; junction bases unmatched: 5. The length of the CDR3 is 13 residues. The germline V gene has CDR1 DFQATT and CDR2 SNEGSKA (reference sequence). The CDR3: CSAEREDHYEQYF. The DNA of the CDR3 is TGCAGTGCTGAGCGGGAGGATCACTACGAGCAGTACTTC.

The CDR3 nucleotides are TGCGCCAGCAGGAGCGTGGAGTTATTAACCAAAAACATTCAGTACTTC. Protein sequence: CASRSVELLTKNIQYF. The chain joins TRBV10-2 to TRBJ2-4; D remains unclear. The V gene lost 6 bases and the J gene lost 2 bases, with 17 bases spanning the gap. The length of the CDR3 is 16 residues. The germline V gene encodes CDR1 WSHSY and CDR2 SAAADI.

This clonotype appeared many times. The CDR3 bases are TGTGCCAGCAGCTTAGCGGGGGGGGCTGGAGGGTCCTACGAGCAGTACTTC. It translates to CASSLAGGAGGSYEQYF. The J gene is TRBJ2-7, the V gene TRBV7-2, with TRBD2 as a possible D gene (7 bases). The CDR3 is made up of 17 amino acids. V was cut by 0 bases and J by 1 base, with 16 bases left in between. In germline, CDR1 is SGHTA, CDR2 FQGNSA.

Turning to this clonotype: A much larger clone is a single base away; this may be a read error. The chain joins TRBV4-1 to TRBJ2-7; TRBD2 matches at 7 bases. TRBJ2-1 matches the DNA end more closely, so the J call is doubtful. The CDR3 totals 15 residues. Germline lookup yields CDR1 MGHRA and CDR2 YSYEKL. As DNA, the CDR3 is TGCGCCAGCAGCCAAGATGGGGGAGGGTCCTACGAGCAGTTCTTC. As protein: CASSQDGGGSYEQFF.

As to this clonotype: This may arise from a read error, as a much more abundant clone is one base away. The J gene is TRBJ1-5, the V gene TRBV6-2 or TRBV6-3; weak D call: TRBD1 (5 bases). V shed 5 bases and J shed 3 bases, with 14 bases lying between them. Germline CDR1 reads MNHEY; CDR2 reads SVGEGT. There are 15 residues in the CDR3. The CDR3 bases are TGTGCCAGCAGTGAGTCGGCGGGGCTCAATCAGCCCCAGCATTTT. Its translation is CASSESAGLNQPQHF.

This clonotype came up many times. The rearrangement uses TRBV2 and TRBJ1-2; TRBD1 matches 9 bases. The CDR3 consists of 13 residues. V shed 7 bases, J shed 8 bases, and the junction held 8 bases outside the gene matches. CDR1 SNHLY and CDR2 FYNNEI come from the germline V gene. CDR3 sequence (DNA): TGTGCCAGCACCAAGGAGGGACAGGGAGGCTACACCTTC. This translates into CASTKEGQGGYTF.

This clonotype was recorded a few times. The gene calls are TRBV7-3 and TRBJ2-1; 7 bases agree with TRBD1. There are 15 residues in the CDR3. With 1 base clipped from V and 8 bases from J, the junction kept 8 bases outside the gene matches. Germline assignment: CDR1 SGHTA and CDR2 FQGTGA. Here the CDR3 DNA reads TGTGCCAGCAGCTTAATGGGAAACAGGGGTGATGAGCAGTTCTTC. Translated: CASSLMGNRGDEQFF.

The chain recombines TRBV19 with TRBJ1-5, with D perhaps TRBD1 (5 bases). Per germline, CDR1 LNHDA and CDR2 SQIVND (reference sequence). V dropped 1 base and J dropped 6 bases, with 16 bases sitting between them. This CDR3 is 16 amino acids long. In DNA, the CDR3 is TGTGCCAGTAGTATAGTCGTTCTCAGGGATGGTCAGCCCCAGCATTTT. Its protein is CASSIVVLRDGQPQHF.